These 8 T cell receptor beta chains were all obtained from the same sample, sequenced in a study of T cell responses to AZD1222 COVID-19 vaccine. The table came from immunoSEQ multiplex PCR; TCRdb's copy has only in-frame clones and leaves some out. This table has about 110,000 clones, approximately 94% appearing once. This specimen was peripheral blood, taken 28 days after the second AZD1222 dose. These TCRs come from an adult who received the AZD1222 COVID-19 vaccine.

The chain combines TRBV6-5 with TRBJ1-1; D is unclear. The CDR3 has 12 amino acids. Germline CDR1 and CDR2: MNHEY and SVGAGI. V dropped 11 bases and J dropped 0 bases, with 10 bases sitting between them. CDR3 residues: CAGRGLNTEAFF. CDR3 in DNA: TGTGCCGGCCGGGGTCTGAACACTGAAGCTTTCTTT.

The chain recombines TRBV12-3 or TRBV12-4 with TRBJ2-7; D uncertain. V gave up 1 base and J gave up 2 bases, with 6 bases separating them. The CDR3 consists of 13 residues. CDR3 protein: CASSLGSAYEQYF. CDR3 in DNA: TGTGCCAGCAGTTTAGGCAGCGCCTACGAGCAGTACTTC.

This chain uses TRBV29-1 with TRBJ2-7; 7 nucleotides align to TRBD1. This CDR3 spans 13 amino acids. The germline V gene encodes CDR1 SQVTM and CDR2 ANQGSEA. The V and J ends lost 7 bases and 2 bases, in that order; junction bases with no gene match: 8. This chain's CDR3 is CSAKRDSAYEQYF. In nucleotides, the CDR3 is TGCAGCGCAAAACGGGACAGCGCCTACGAGCAGTACTTC.

The V gene is TRBV7-2, the J gene TRBJ2-7; unclear D gene. The ends were cut back, 8 bases at V and 4 bases at J, with 21 bases in the middle. The germline CDR1 and CDR2 sequences are SGHTA and FQGNSA. This CDR3 comprises 15 residues. For the CDR3, the DNA is TGTGCCAGCCGACCGCGGATGGAGATAGGTTACGAGCAGTACTTC. Protein sequence: CASRPRMEIGYEQYF.

In the case of this clone: Relative to the germline gene, one junction end is altered; a read error may explain this. The chain links TRBV12-5 to TRBJ2-1; D uncertain. CDR3 length: 15 amino acids. Germline V gene lookup returns CDR1 LGHNT and CDR2 FRNRAP. The CDR3 is CASGLVSGRHDVSVF. In DNA form, the CDR3 reads TGTGCTAGTGGTTTGGTAAGTGGTAGACACGATGTTTCCGTCTTC. Full variable domain (rest looked up from reference TRBV12-5 and TRBJ2-1): DARVTQTPRHKVTEMGQEVTMRCQPILGHNTVFWYRQTMMQGLELLAYFRNRAPLDDSGMPKDRFSAEMPDATLATLKIQPSEPRDSAVYFCASGLVSGRHDVSVFGPGTRLTVL.

The chain has TRBV10-3 and TRBJ1-4, with TRBD1 as a possible D gene (6 bases). CDR3 length: 14 residues. Looked up from germline, CDR1 is ENHRY and CDR2 is SYGVKD. V was pared by 11 bases and J by 5 bases, with 18 bases between. The CDR3 reads CASTGRADNEKLFF. The DNA of the CDR3 is TGTGCCTCTACAGGGAGGGCCGACAATGAAAAACTGTTTTTT.

The gene calls are TRBV6-1 and TRBJ1-1; D is ambiguous. V dropped 2 bases and J dropped 4 bases, with 29 bases sitting between them. Germline V gene data show CDR1 as MNHNS and CDR2 as SASEGT. This CDR3 has 20 amino acids. The CDR3 DNA reads as TGTGCCAGCAGTGAAATCCTCGGTGGAGGATTTTCCTTTTGGGGCACTGAAGCTTTCTTT. It codes for CASSEILGGGFSFWGTEAFF.

The count of this clone is one. The chain employs TRBV10-1 and TRBJ2-1; TRBD2 might be the D (5 bases). CDR3 length equals 13 residues. Per germline, CDR1 WNHNN and CDR2 SYGVQD (reference sequence). With 0 bases removed from V and 10 bases from J, the gap between germline ends came to 10 bases. The CDR3 DNA is TGCGCCAGCAGTGAGTCGTTACAGCGGGAGCAGTTCTTC. Its protein is CASSESLQREQFF.